This entry concerns a single T cell receptor beta chain. Antigen specificity is unknown. The CDR3 contains 15 residues. V lost 2 bases and J lost 2, with 7 bases in between. In germline, CDR1 is MDHEN, CDR2 SYDVKM. The sample comes from a study of T cell responses to AZD1222 COVID-19 vaccine. TCRdb keeps only in-frame clones here, not all; method: immunoSEQ multiplex PCR. The data hold some 28,000 clones, with 78% observed a single time. Points from the study as a whole: Only after the peak T cell response were repertoires sampled. Increased Spike-specific TCR breadth and depth were observed after two AZD1222 doses. With dominance at 160-218 and 743-854, vaccine-associated CD4 TCRs spanned spike. A mostly white British donor set with more females was recruited, and clonal diversity was possibly underestimated.

The V gene is TRBV28, the J gene TRBJ2-6; no firm D call. This clonotype originated in an adult in good health. Sample: peripheral blood, taken on day 0 of AZD1222 vaccination. As DNA, the CDR3 is TGTGCCAGCAGTTTAACCCCGGCTGGGGCCAACGTCCTGACTTTC. Translating it yields CASSLTPAGANVLTF.